The rows below give T cell receptor beta chains drawn from one sample of a study of blood T cell dynamics during melanoma immunotherapy. Assay: immunoSEQ multiplex PCR; the TCRdb copy retains only in-frame clones and omits some. This sample yields 13,000 or so clones, of which roughly 90% are seen a single time; 3% to 4% belongs to the top ten. The sequencing here drew on blood, taken from a patient treated with checkpoint blockade. All receptors derive from a human donor with melanoma. CDR3s include the opening cysteine and the closing phenylalanine or tryptophan. The D gene is left open where the match is weak. Size tells how often a clone was seen (once, few, many) or the class of an expanded clone, and some rows leave it out.

CDR3	DNA	size	V	J	D
CASSPTGLDTDTQYF	TGCGCCAGCAGCCCAACGGGACTAGATACAGATACGCAGTATTTT	NA	TRBV10-1	TRBJ2-3	TRBD2
CASSPRAPTGFVDSNQPQHF	TGTGCCAGCTCACCAAGAGCCCCGACAGGATTTGTGGATAGCAATCAGCCCCAGCATTTT	NA	TRBV18	TRBJ1-5	NA
CASSLRGNTEAFF	TGTGCCAGCAGCCTGCGGGGGAACACTGAAGCTTTCTTT	NA	TRBV7-9	TRBJ1-1	NA
CASRRGTTNEQFF	TGTGCCAGCAGACGGGGGACTACCAATGAGCAGTTCTTC	once	TRBV6-6	TRBJ2-1	TRBD2
CASSARRFTEAFF	TGTGCCAGCAGTGCCCGTCGCTTCACTGAAGCTTTCTTT	NA	TRBV25-1	TRBJ1-1	NA
CASSLIGDTEAFF	TGTGCCAGCAGCTTAATAGGGGACACTGAAGCTTTCTTT	NA	TRBV7-2	TRBJ1-1	NA
CSVDRGSTDTQYF	TGCAGCGTTGACAGGGGAAGCACAGATACGCAGTATTTT	NA	TRBV29-1	TRBJ2-3	NA
CASLGAPGAFF	TGCGCCAGCCTTGGGGCACCCGGAGCTTTCTTT	NA	TRBV10-2	TRBJ1-1	NA
CASSAATIGGDYGYTF	TGTGCCAGCAGCGCTGCTACTATAGGGGGGGACTATGGCTACACCTTC	NA	TRBV9	TRBJ1-2	NA
CASSTPSGTGDDTEAFF	TGCGCCAGCAGCACGCCATCCGGGACAGGGGACGACACTGAAGCTTTCTTT	NA	TRBV5-1	TRBJ1-1	TRBD1
CASSPGTGGLISEQYF	TGTGCCAGCAGCCCGGGGACAGGGGGCCTGATCAGCGAGCAGTACTTC	NA	TRBV7-9	TRBJ2-7	TRBD1
CASNLDRRGEKLFF	TGTGCCAGCAATTTGGACAGGAGAGGTGAAAAACTGTTTTTT	once	TRBV2	TRBJ1-4	TRBD1
CASSKDIGSNQPQHF	TGTGCCAGCAGCAAGGACATCGGGAGCAATCAGCCCCAGCATTTT	few	TRBV7-8	TRBJ1-5	NA
CASTPGGQGHKNTEAFF	TGCGCCAGCACCCCCGGGGGACAGGGGCATAAGAACACTGAAGCTTTCTTT	NA	TRBV5-1	TRBJ1-1	TRBD1
CASSTTGLAEQFF	TGTGCCAGCAGTACGACAGGGTTGGCTGAGCAGTTCTTC	NA	TRBV27	TRBJ2-1	TRBD1
CASSSDSWPLAIYF	TGTGCCAGCAGCTCAGACAGCTGGCCCCTTGCCATATATTTT	NA	TRBV5-6	TRBJ1-3	NA
CASSLNRADTQYF	TGTGCCAGCAGCTTGAACCGGGCAGATACGCAGTATTTT	NA	TRBV5-6	TRBJ2-3	NA
CATSRAHNYGYTF	TGTGCCACCAGCAGAGCCCACAACTATGGCTACACCTTC	NA	TRBV15	TRBJ1-2	NA
CASSVGRDTEANYGYTF	TGTGCCAGCAGCGTGGGCCGGGACACCGAAGCTAACTATGGCTACACCTTC	NA	TRBV9	TRBJ1-2	NA
CASKRGQGRAFF	TGTGCCAGCAAGAGGGGACAGGGGCGGGCTTTCTTT	few	TRBV2	TRBJ1-1	TRBD1
CASSFLLTGTGNQPQHF	TGTGCCAGCAGTTTTCTCCTGACCGGGACAGGCAATCAGCCCCAGCATTTT	NA	TRBV28	TRBJ1-5	TRBD1
CASSPISGPQHF	TGTGCCAGCAGTCCTATATCAGGGCCCCAGCATTTT	NA	TRBV6-6	TRBJ1-5	NA
CASSQAGSGTSYEQYF	TGCGCCAGCAGCCAGGCGGGGAGCGGGACATCGTACGAGCAGTACTTC	NA	TRBV4-1	TRBJ2-7	NA
CASSGDLNTEAFF	TGTGCCAGCAGCGGGGACCTGAACACTGAAGCTTTCTTT	NA	TRBV2	TRBJ1-1	NA
CASSSTGTTALNQPQHF	TGTGCCAGCTCCTCCACTGGAACGACAGCCTTAAATCAGCCCCAGCATTTT	NA	TRBV18	TRBJ1-5	NA
CASSYSTGADTQYF	TGTGCCAGCAGTTACTCCACGGGGGCAGATACGCAGTATTTT	NA	TRBV6-5	TRBJ2-3	NA
CSVAGGSYEQYF	TGCAGCGTAGCTGGGGGGTCCTACGAGCAGTACTTC	NA	TRBV29-1	TRBJ2-7	NA
CASSATSYGYTF	TGTGCCAGTAGTGCGACTTCATATGGCTACACCTTC	NA	TRBV19	TRBJ1-2	NA
CASSDSTNSPLHF	TGTGCCAGCAGTGACTCGACTAATTCACCCCTCCACTTT	NA	TRBV6-4	TRBJ1-6	NA
CASSLEAGGPYNEQFF	TGCGCCAGCAGCTTGGAGGCAGGGGGGCCCTACAATGAGCAGTTCTTC	NA	TRBV5-1	TRBJ2-1	NA
CASSFTYYDRGYEQYF	TGTGCCAGCAGTTTTACATATTACGACAGGGGGTACGAGCAGTACTTC	NA	TRBV28	TRBJ2-7	TRBD1
CATSRDSLRQLENIQYF	TGTGCCACCAGCAGAGATTCTTTGCGCCAACTAGAAAACATTCAGTACTTC	once	TRBV15	TRBJ2-4	NA
CASSLVGGPGANVLTF	TGTGCCAGCAGCTTAGTTGGGGGACCTGGGGCCAACGTCCTGACTTTC	NA	TRBV11-3	TRBJ2-6	NA
CASSEAVLAGGNEQYF	TGTGCCAGCAGTGAAGCGGTACTAGCGGGAGGAAACGAGCAGTACTTC	NA	TRBV2	TRBJ2-7	TRBD2
CASSLWGTSTDTQYF	TGTGCCAGCAGTTTATGGGGGACTAGCACAGATACGCAGTATTTT	NA	TRBV28	TRBJ2-3	NA
CASSLYTGPSDIEQFF	TGTGCCAGCAGTTTATATACGGGACCATCAGACATTGAGCAGTTCTTC	NA	TRBV28	TRBJ2-1	NA
CAWSVPGSGRRVDTGELFF	TGTGCCTGGAGTGTACCTGGTAGCGGGAGACGTGTGGACACCGGGGAGCTGTTTTTT	NA	TRBV30	TRBJ2-2	TRBD2
CASSLSLTGVRNEQYF	TGTGCCAGCAGTTTATCTTTAACGGGAGTTCGTAACGAGCAGTACTTC	NA	TRBV28	TRBJ2-7	NA
CAIRAGGYGYTF	TGTGCCATCAGGGCAGGGGGCTATGGCTACACCTTC	NA	TRBV10-3	TRBJ1-2	TRBD1
CASSLTRKEQYF	TGTGCCAGCAGCTTGACCCGAAAGGAGCAGTACTTC	NA	TRBV5-4	TRBJ2-7	NA
CASSESADTDTQYF	TGCGCCAGCAGTGAGTCGGCTGACACAGATACGCAGTATTTT	NA	TRBV10-1	TRBJ2-3	NA
CASSRDLFYEQYF	TGTGCCAGCAGCCGCGACCTTTTTTACGAGCAGTACTTC	NA	TRBV14	TRBJ2-7	NA
CAIRGTITGYGYTF	TGTGCCATCAGAGGGACAATTACGGGCTATGGCTACACCTTC	NA	TRBV6-5	TRBJ1-2	NA
CASSLVGGVGEQYF	TGTGCCAGCAGCTTGGTTGGGGGAGTGGGCGAGCAGTACTTC	NA	TRBV5-6	TRBJ2-7	NA
CASARSGHSYEQYF	TGTGCCAGCGCACGGAGCGGGCATTCCTACGAGCAGTACTTC	NA	TRBV6-5	TRBJ2-7	NA
CASSDPGLLGGNTIYF	TGTGCCAGCAGCGACCCGGGACTTCTAGGGGGAAACACCATATATTTT	NA	TRBV9	TRBJ1-3	NA
CASSTPTGELFF	TGTGCCAGCAGTACACCGACCGGGGAGCTGTTTTTT	NA	TRBV28	TRBJ2-2	NA
CASSFQDSMSEQFF	TGTGCCAGCAGTTTCCAGGACTCGATGAGTGAGCAGTTCTTC	once	TRBV27	TRBJ2-1	NA
CASSQGTLRVTDTQYF	TGCGCCAGCAGCCAAGGCACCTTGCGAGTCACAGATACGCAGTATTTT	NA	TRBV4-1	TRBJ2-3	NA
CASSTNYGYTF	TGTGCCAGCAGCACTAACTATGGCTACACCTTC	NA	TRBV6-1	TRBJ1-2	NA
CASSPGSYEQYF	TGTGCCAGCAGCCCAGGCTCCTACGAGCAGTACTTC	NA	TRBV9	TRBJ2-7	NA
CASSLRGLAGDEQFF	TGTGCCAGCAGCTTGCGGGGACTAGCGGGAGATGAGCAGTTCTTC	NA	TRBV14	TRBJ2-1	TRBD2
CASSLNEETQYF	TGTGCCAGTAGTTTGAATGAAGAGACCCAGTACTTC	NA	TRBV19	TRBJ2-5	NA
CSVERGGQDQETQYF	TGCAGCGTTGAAAGGGGGGGACAGGATCAAGAGACCCAGTACTTC	NA	TRBV29-1	TRBJ2-5	NA
CAWRGTTGQPQHF	TGTGCCTGGAGAGGGACCACGGGTCAGCCCCAGCATTTT	few	TRBV30	TRBJ1-5	NA
CASSFMQTQYF	TGCGCCAGCAGCTTCATGCAGACCCAGTACTTC	NA	TRBV5-1	TRBJ2-5	NA
CASSLYSLVGRGNTEAFF	TGTGCCAGCAGCTTATATAGTTTGGTTGGCAGGGGAAACACTGAAGCTTTCTTT	NA	TRBV7-8	TRBJ1-1	NA
CASSQYRSGRERNNEQFF	TGTGCCAGCAGCCAATATAGGAGCGGGAGGGAACGTAACAATGAGCAGTTCTTC	NA	TRBV7-9	TRBJ2-1	TRBD2
CASSRGTTITDTQYF	TGTGCCAGCAGCCGCGGGACTACCATCACAGATACGCAGTATTTT	NA	TRBV6-5	TRBJ2-3	TRBD2